These 18 T cell receptor beta chains share one sample of origin, sequenced in a study of regulatory T cells in long-lasting Graves disease. Assembly of TCR beta libraries relied on iRepertoire HTBI primers together with Arm-PCR of CDR3 regions. TCRdb itself ran the multiplex PCR reads through MiXCR, one entry per CDR3 protein. The repertoire includes more than 450,000 distinct CDR3 sequences, about 12% of them detected once, and around 9.3% sits in the top ten. Sample time point: newly diagnosed GD, antithyroid drugs for less than 3 months. Following extraction of RNA from PBMCs, that RNA was used to make the TCR library. The same data also contributed to another study, on T cells in Graves' hyperthyroidism and ophthalmopathy.

The sample in question was peripheral blood mononuclear cells (PBMCs), obtained at new diagnosis, from a patient treated with antithyroid drugs. These TCRs come from a woman aged 25 to 39 with Graves disease.

This clonotype has more than one count but fewer than ten. The chain recombines TRBV5-4 with TRBJ2-4, with D uncertain. The CDR3 is 15 residues long. With 0 bases removed from V and 2 bases from J, the gap between germline ends came to 9 bases. Germline assignment: CDR1 SGHNT and CDR2 YYREEE (reference sequence). The DNA of the CDR3 is TGTGCCAGCAGCTTGGGATTGGATCCCAAAAACATTCAGTACTTC. Translation gives CASSLGLDPKNIQYF.

This rearrangement joins TRBV7-9 to TRBJ2-1; TRBD2 agrees at 8 bases. The CDR3 covers 16 residues. The germline CDR1 and CDR2 sequences are SEHNR and FQNEAQ (reference sequence). Trimming cost V 0 bases and J 9 bases; bases outside gene matches: 10. The CDR3 region has the DNA TGTGCCAGCAGCTTAGCTATTAGCGGGGCCTACGGTGAGCAGTTCTTC. Residues: CASSLAISGAYGEQFF.

Ten or more counts support this clonotype. V is TRBV11-2 and J is TRBJ1-1; 7 bases line up with TRBD1. This CDR3 is 18 amino acids long. The germline V gene encodes CDR1 SGHAT and CDR2 FQNNGV. With 6 bases clipped from V and 1 base from J, the junction kept 17 bases outside the gene matches. The DNA of the CDR3 is TGTGCCAGCAGTGACCGACGGACAGGACCCCACTGGAACACTGAAGCTTTCTTT. As protein: CASSDRRTGPHWNTEAFF.

This clonotype was found many times. This rearrangement joins TRBV10-3 to TRBJ2-7, with D tentatively TRBD1 (6 bases). Germline V gives CDR1 ENHRY, CDR2 SYGVKD. V lost 3 bases, J lost 0 bases, and 15 bases lay in between. The CDR3 has 16 amino acids. CDR3 residues: CAISDLGRGNSYEQYF. The CDR3 DNA follows: TGTGCCATCAGTGATTTAGGCAGGGGAAACTCCTACGAGCAGTACTTC.

This clonotype was detected many times. This chain uses TRBV10-3 with TRBJ2-7, with D tentatively TRBD1 (5 bases). The V end lost 0 bases, the J end lost 0 bases, and 9 bases lay between the germline ends. Germline CDR1 ENHRY, CDR2 SYGVKD. The CDR3 runs 15 residues. For the CDR3, the DNA is TGTGCCATCAGTGAGTCGTCAGACAGCTCCTACGAGCAGTACTTC. Protein product: CAISESSDSSYEQYF.

This clonotype has a handful of counts. The genes are TRBV20-1 and TRBJ2-1; no definite D call. Deletions cut 1 base from V and 0 bases from J, with 10 bases between. This CDR3 has 15 residues. CDR1 DFQATT and CDR2 SNEGSKA come from the germline V gene (reference sequence). The CDR3 is CSARGVSSSYNEQFF. The CDR3 DNA reads TGCAGTGCTAGAGGTGTTTCAAGCTCCTACAATGAGCAGTTCTTC.

The sample holds many counts of this clonotype. The chain uses TRBV7-2 and TRBJ2-2; no clear D. The CDR3 has 13 residues. Trimming took 5 bases from V and 0 from J, leaving 4 bases between them. Germline V gene lookup returns CDR1 SGHTA and CDR2 FQGNSA. CDR3 residues: CASSHANTGELFF. In nucleotides, the CDR3 is TGTGCCAGCAGCCATGCGAACACCGGGGAGCTGTTTTTT.

This clonotype was picked up many times. The chain carries TRBV28 and TRBJ2-3; 7 nucleotides line up with TRBD2. From germline, CDR1 is MDHEN and CDR2 SYDVKM. After removal of 3 bases from V and 5 bases from J, the junction contained 11 bases not matched to a gene. The CDR3 consists of 16 residues. CDR3 in amino acids: CASSLRGGSGEDTQYF. CDR3 coding DNA: TGTGCCAGCAGTTTGCGAGGCGGGAGCGGGGAAGATACGCAGTATTTT.

This clonotype was recorded many times. This chain links TRBV6-1 with TRBJ2-3; 7 bases match TRBD2. The CDR3 is 15 residues long. The germline CDR1 and CDR2 sequences are MNHNS and SASEGT. J gave up 0 bases and V 6 bases, and 6 bases lay outside the gene matches. CDR3 amino acids: CASRRTRESTDTQYF. CDR3 coding DNA: TGTGCCAGCAGAAGGACTAGGGAAAGCACAGATACGCAGTATTTT.

This clonotype was counted many times. The CDR3 region is CAWGALLRNIQYF. CDR3 DNA: TGTGCCTGGGGGGCCCTGCTGAGGAACATTCAGTACTTC. The chain combines TRBV30 with TRBJ2-4; TRBD1 is a possible D gene (5 bases). The CDR3 spans 13 residues. Per the germline V gene, CDR1 is GTSNPN and CDR2 is SVGIG (reference sequence). Trimming took off 5 bases at V and 7 bases at J, with 15 bases between the two ends.

The chain combines TRBV28 with TRBJ1-1; D is unclear. Trimming shortened V by 4 bases and J by 9 bases, and 15 bases separated the two germline ends. The CDR3 covers 13 residues. Germline CDR1 reads MDHEN; CDR2 reads SYDVKM. The CDR3 protein is CASSSLTWVKAFF. The CDR3 DNA reads TGTGCCAGCAGTTCCCTGACATGGGTCAAAGCTTTCTTT.

In its sample, this clonotype was seen many times. J is TRBJ2-7 and V is TRBV6-1, with 11 bases aligning to TRBD1. CDR1 and CDR2 (germline): MNHNS, SASEGT. The CDR3 is 15 residues long. V was pared by 3 bases and J by 0 bases, with 1 base of the junction left unmatched. The CDR3 spells CASSDGTGGSYEQYF. Here the CDR3 DNA reads TGTGCCAGCAGTGATGGGACAGGGGGCTCCTACGAGCAGTACTTC.

This clonotype occurred many times. The chain uses TRBV12-3 or TRBV12-4 and TRBJ1-1; D ambiguous. Deletions cut 3 bases from V and 1 base from J, with 9 bases between. CDR3 size: 14 residues. The DNA for the CDR3 is TGTGCCAGCAGTTTCGGGTCACGGAACACTGAAGCTTTCTTT. It encodes CASSFGSRNTEAFF.

The table lists this clonotype with many counts. The chain recombines TRBV28 with TRBJ2-3; no definite D call. The V end was cut by 2 bases, the J end by 10 bases, with 16 bases between. The germline gives CDR1 MDHEN, CDR2 SYDVKM. The CDR3 extends over 14 amino acids. The CDR3 is CASSLPRNLGSQYF. CDR3 DNA: TGTGCCAGCAGTTTACCCAGGAACCTGGGATCGCAGTATTTT.

V and J are TRBV7-2 and TRBJ2-3, with TRBD1 matching 11 bases. This CDR3 has 16 amino acids. V gave up 0 bases and J gave up 4 bases; unmatched junction bases: 3. CDR1 is SGHTA and CDR2 is FQGNSA in the germline V gene. CDR3 region: CASSLAGTGGADTQYF. The CDR3 DNA reads TGTGCCAGCAGCTTAGCCGGGACAGGGGGAGCAGATACGCAGTATTTT.

The chain combines TRBV19 with TRBJ1-5; no clear D gene. The V and J ends lost 6 bases and 9 bases respectively, with 12 bases between them. Germline CDR1 LNHDA, CDR2 SQIVND (reference sequence). The CDR3 extends over 12 amino acids. CDR3 nucleotide sequence: TGTGCCAGTAGCACCACCCGGGGGCCCCAGCATTTT. Amino acid sequence: CASSTTRGPQHF.

This clonotype was found many times. CDR3 sequence (DNA): TGTGCCAGCAGCCACGGGACTAGCGGGAGGCAGACAGATACGCAGTATTTT. Translated, it gives CASSHGTSGRQTDTQYF. The rearrangement links TRBV11-2 to TRBJ2-3; 15 bases are shared with TRBD2. The germline V gene has CDR1 SGHAT and CDR2 FQNNGV. The CDR3 consists of 17 residues. With V trimmed by 5 bases and J by 3 bases, 6 bases remained unmatched.

This clonotype came up many times. The rearrangement links TRBV20-1 to TRBJ1-1; D is possibly TRBD1 (6 bases). The CDR3 totals 15 residues. V shed 3 bases and J shed 3 bases, with 17 bases lying between them. CDR1 and CDR2 from the germline V gene are DFQATT and SNEGSKA (reference sequence). CDR3 in DNA: TGCAGTGCTAGGGAGATGACAGGTCGGGACACTGAAGCTTTCTTT. It encodes CSAREMTGRDTEAFF.